This T cell receptor (beta chain) was recovered during a study of cytomegalovirus exposure and HLA in healthy donors. Findings of the study overall: Researchers reported in a later analysis that common viral pathogens appeared linked to several top clusters.

A multiplex PCR was run with 60 Vbeta primers and 13 Jbeta primers. Assay used: immunoSEQ multiplex PCR; TCRdb lists only in-frame clones, some missing. The sample lists about 150,000 clones; roughly 80% were seen once. For this clone: As yet, its antigen is unknown.

V was pared by 1 base and J by 0 bases, with 4 bases of the junction left unmatched. The CDR3 runs 16 residues. Germline V gene sequence: CDR1 MDHEN, CDR2 SYDVKM. The chain recombines TRBV28 with TRBJ2-7; 9 bases map to TRBD2. Material: PBMCs. The receptor's source is a man younger than 40 in good health and CMV-seropositive. The CDR3: CASSLSNSGSSYEQYF. The DNA for the CDR3 is TGTGCCAGCAGTTTATCCAATAGCGGGAGCTCCTACGAGCAGTACTTC.